This is a list of T cell receptor beta chains from one sample in a study of kidney transplant recipient with SARS-CoV-2 infection. TCRdb reprocessed the reads via MiXCR and lists one record per CDR3 protein. The profile shows fewer than 250,000 distinct CDR3 sequences, 25% to 35% of them singletons. The sample consisted of a blood sample, taken at baseline and on approximately day 120 from a kidney transplant recipient. All receptors derive from a male patient aged 30 to 39 who had COVID-19 and was a kidney transplant recipient. Some T cells may be the graft donor's. The CDR3 runs from the conserved cysteine through the conserved F or W. D genes are given only for firm matches. Clone size is not always given. Where it is, it says once, few, many or a class for expanded clones.

J: TRBJ1-2
length: 17
V: TRBV6-4
D: .
size: many
CDR3: CASSCAFSHGKTYGYTF
DNA: TGTGCCAGCAGTTGTGCGTTCTCACACGGAAAGACCTATGGCTACACCTTC

J: TRBJ2-1
length: 19
V: TRBV11-3
D: .
size: many
CDR3: CASSSNRALVYSGYNEQFF
DNA: TGTGCCAGCAGCTCAAACAGGGCCCTCGTATACTCCGGGTACAATGAGCAGTTCTTC

J: TRBJ1-2
length: 16
V: TRBV5-1
D: .
size: many
CDR3: CASHLRSVRKTYGYTF
DNA: TGCGCCAGCCATCTAAGATCGGTTCGAAAGACCTATGGCTACACCTTC

J: TRBJ2-1
length: 18
V: TRBV4-1
D: TRBD2
size: many
CDR3: CASSQGKGLAGSYNEQFF
DNA: TGCGCCAGCAGCCAAGGCAAGGGACTAGCGGGCTCCTACAATGAGCAGTTCTTC

J: TRBJ2-1
length: 12
V: TRBV11-1
D: .
size: many
CDR3: CASSSTENEQFF
DNA: TGTGCCAGCAGCTCTACAGAGAATGAGCAGTTCTTC

J: TRBJ1-6
length: 14
V: TRBV30
D: .
size: many
CDR3: CAWSVGQGSSPLHF
DNA: TGTGCCTGGAGTGTGGGGCAGGGAAGTTCACCCCTCCACTTT

J: TRBJ2-5
length: 17
V: TRBV3-1
D: .
size: many
CDR3: CASSLWVPISFSETQYF
DNA: TGTGCCAGCAGCTTGTGGGTTCCCATTTCTTTCTCTGAGACCCAGTACTTC

J: TRBJ2-3
length: 17
V: TRBV4-3
D: TRBD2
size: few
CDR3: CASSQDVWRGMADTQYF
DNA: TGCGCCAGCAGCCAAGATGTATGGCGGGGGATGGCGGATACGCAGTATTTT

J: TRBJ1-2
length: 17
V: TRBV23-1
D: .
size: many
CDR3: CASSTAVLRRKTYGYTF
DNA: TGCGCCAGCAGTACGGCTGTGCTACGCAGAAAGACCTATGGCTACACCTTC

J: TRBJ1-2
length: 17
V: TRBV12-3/TRBV12-4
D: .
size: many
CDR3: CASSQRTTAGKTYGYTF
DNA: TGTGCCAGCAGTCAACGCACCACAGCAGGAAAGACCTATGGCTACACCTTC

J: TRBJ1-2
length: 13
V: TRBV11-1
D: .
size: many
CDR3: CASSPPGRYGYTF
DNA: TGTGCCAGCAGTCCGCCCGGCAGATATGGCTACACCTTC

J: TRBJ1-2
length: 17
V: TRBV24-1
D: .
size: many
CDR3: CATSRADSTRKTYGYTF
DNA: TGTGCCACCAGTAGAGCCGATAGTACCAGAAAGACCTATGGCTACACCTTC

J: TRBJ1-2
length: 14
V: TRBV10-3
D: TRBD1
size: many
CDR3: CAIRRQGMNYGYTF
DNA: TGTGCCATCAGAAGACAGGGGATGAACTATGGCTACACCTTC

J: TRBJ1-2
length: 17
V: TRBV3-1
D: .
size: many
CDR3: CASSECDTLRKTYGYTF
DNA: TGTGCCAGCAGCGAATGTGACACCCTTCGAAAGACCTATGGCTACACCTTC

J: TRBJ1-4
length: 14
V: TRBV27
D: .
size: many
CDR3: CASSLYQQNEKLFF
DNA: TGTGCCAGCAGTTTATACCAACAGAATGAAAAACTGTTTTTT

J: TRBJ2-2
length: 15
V: TRBV27
D: .
size: many
CDR3: CASNTRRGGAGELFF
DNA: TGTGCCAGCAACACTAGAAGGGGCGGGGCCGGGGAGCTGTTTTTT

J: TRBJ2-1
length: 16
V: TRBV6-6
D: .
size: many
CDR3: CASSTLRPSSYNEQFF
DNA: TGTGCCAGCAGTACTCTTCGCCCTAGCAGCTACAATGAGCAGTTCTTC

J: TRBJ1-3
length: 16
V: TRBV10-1
D: .
size: many
CDR3: CASSAPGPAPRNTIYF
DNA: TGCGCCAGCAGTGCCCCCGGGCCCGCGCCTAGGAACACCATATATTTT

J: TRBJ1-4
length: 14
V: TRBV12-3/TRBV12-4
D: TRBD1
size: many
CDR3: CASSPDRGGEKLFF
DNA: TGTGCCAGCAGTCCCGACAGGGGGGGAGAAAAACTGTTTTTT

J: TRBJ2-4
length: 19
V: TRBV20-1
D: TRBD2
size: once
CDR3: CSARGAGTSGSLAKNIQYF
DNA: TGCAGTGCTAGAGGAGCCGGGACTAGCGGGAGTCTAGCCAAAAACATTCAGTACTTC

J: TRBJ1-4
length: 16
V: TRBV24-1
D: TRBD1
size: many
CDR3: CATSDPGQRPNEKLFF
DNA: TGTGCCACCAGTGATCCGGGACAGCGACCTAATGAAAAACTGTTTTTT

J: TRBJ1-3
length: 14
V: TRBV19
D: .
size: many
CDR3: CASVPSPSGNTIYF
DNA: TGTGCCAGCGTTCCTTCTCCCTCTGGAAACACCATATATTTT

J: TRBJ2-1
length: 14
V: TRBV7-9
D: TRBD2
size: many
CDR3: CASSVTSGFNEQFF
DNA: TGTGCCAGCAGCGTGACTAGCGGCTTCAATGAGCAGTTCTTC

J: TRBJ2-7
length: 14
V: TRBV12-3/TRBV12-4
D: .
size: many
CDR3: CASSPSGPPYEQYF
DNA: TGTGCCAGCAGCCCCTCGGGTCCTCCCTACGAGCAGTACTTC

J: TRBJ2-5
length: 15
V: TRBV24-1
D: TRBD2
size: many
CDR3: CATSEPEAGEETQYF
DNA: TGTGCCACCAGTGAGCCCGAAGCGGGGGAAGAGACCCAGTACTTC

J: TRBJ1-2
length: 17
V: TRBV4-3
D: .
size: many
CDR3: CASSLGQGRRKTYGYTF
DNA: TGCGCCAGCAGCCTCGGTCAAGGACGTCGAAAGACCTATGGCTACACCTTC

J: TRBJ1-5
length: 16
V: TRBV19
D: .
size: many
CDR3: CASSIEGFVSNQPQHF
DNA: TGTGCCAGTAGTATAGAAGGGTTTGTGAGCAATCAGCCCCAGCATTTT

J: TRBJ2-1
length: 12
V: TRBV2
D: .
size: .
CDR3: CASSEAREGPFF
DNA: TGTGCCAGCAGTGAAGCTAGGGAAGGGCCTTTCTTC

J: TRBJ1-2
length: 17
V: TRBV6-4
D: .
size: many
CDR3: CASSRTFSHGKTYGYTF
DNA: TGTGCCAGCAGTCGGACATTCTCACACGGAAAGACCTATGGCTACACCTTC

J: TRBJ2-1
length: 15
V: TRBV7-9
D: TRBD2
size: many
CDR3: CATKTSGTTYNEQFF
DNA: TGTGCCACCAAGACTAGCGGGACTACCTACAATGAGCAGTTCTTC

J: TRBJ2-7
length: 13
V: TRBV5-4
D: .
size: many
CDR3: CASSFADSYEQYF
DNA: TGTGCCAGCAGCTTCGCGGACAGCTACGAGCAGTACTTC

J: TRBJ1-4
length: 14
V: TRBV30
D: .
size: .
CDR3: CAWSRVGKGEKLFF
DNA: TGTGCCTGGAGTAGGGTGGGGAAGGGTGAAAAACTGTTTTTT

J: TRBJ2-7
length: 15
V: TRBV7-3
D: .
size: many
CDR3: CASSLGTGENYEQYF
DNA: TGTGCCAGCAGCTTGGGGACGGGAGAGAACTACGAGCAGTACTTC

J: TRBJ2-5
length: 11
V: TRBV12-3/TRBV12-4
D: .
size: many
CDR3: CASSTSAAQYF
DNA: TGTGCCAGCAGTACTTCCGCGGCCCAGTACTTC

J: TRBJ2-1
length: 17
V: TRBV9
D: TRBD2
size: .
CDR3: CASSVVEREFSYNEQFF
DNA: TGTGCCAGCAGCGTAGTGGAGCGGGAGTTCTCCTACAATGAGCAGTTCTTC

J: TRBJ1-1
length: 13
V: TRBV27
D: .
size: many
CDR3: CASSSAPNTEAFF
DNA: TGTGCCAGCAGCTCGGCCCCCAACACTGAAGCTTTCTTT

J: TRBJ2-1
length: 18
V: TRBV18
D: TRBD2
size: many
CDR3: CASSPSGTSGGSYNEQFF
DNA: TGTGCCAGCTCACCCAGTGGGACTAGCGGGGGTTCCTACAATGAGCAGTTCTTC

J: TRBJ2-3
length: 16
V: TRBV12-3/TRBV12-4
D: TRBD1
size: .
CDR3: CASSPRQGSNTDTQYF
DNA: TGTGCCAGCAGTCCAAGACAGGGTAGTAACACAGATACGCAGTATTTT

J: TRBJ2-7
length: 12
V: TRBV7-6
D: .
size: many
CDR3: CASSGMFDEQYF
DNA: TGTGCCAGCAGCGGGATGTTCGACGAGCAGTACTTC

J: TRBJ2-1
length: 15
V: TRBV5-1
D: TRBD1
size: .
CDR3: CASSRDRGGYNEQFF
DNA: TGCGCCAGCAGCAGGGACAGGGGTGGGTACAATGAGCAGTTCTTC

J: TRBJ2-6
length: 17
V: TRBV8-2
D: .
size: many
CDR3: CGSPRRITQSRANVLTF
DNA: TGTGGCAGCCCCCGCAGGATAACACAAAGTCGGGCCAACGTCCTGACTTTC

J: TRBJ1-2
length: 14
V: TRBV10-3
D: .
size: many
CDR3: CAISESLEGVGYTF
DNA: TGTGCCATCAGTGAGTCGTTGGAAGGGGTCGGCTACACCTTC

J: TRBJ1-2
length: 17
V: TRBV7-1
D: .
size: many
CDR3: CASSRKTHEGKTYGYTF
DNA: TGTGCCAGCAGCCGAAAGACTCACGAGGGAAAGACCTATGGCTACACCTTC

J: TRBJ2-2
length: 17
V: TRBV7-6
D: .
size: many
CDR3: CASSLYVPTRLTGELFF
DNA: TGTGCCAGCAGCTTATATGTCCCGACTAGACTTACCGGGGAGCTGTTTTTT

J: TRBJ2-3
length: 16
V: TRBV12-3/TRBV12-4
D: TRBD2
size: many
CDR3: CASTWTSGGHTDTQYF
DNA: TGTGCCAGCACGTGGACTAGCGGGGGGCACACAGATACGCAGTATTTT

J: TRBJ1-2
length: 15
V: TRBV20-1
D: .
size: many
CDR3: CSASPRIIANYGYTF
DNA: TGCAGTGCTAGTCCCCGGATTATAGCTAACTATGGCTACACCTTC

J: TRBJ2-5
length: 14
V: TRBV12-3/TRBV12-4
D: .
size: many
CDR3: CASSFPAVQETQYF
DNA: TGTGCCAGCAGTTTCCCAGCGGTCCAAGAGACCCAGTACTTC

J: TRBJ1-1
length: 14
V: TRBV7-2
D: .
size: many
CDR3: CASSLLGRNTEAFF
DNA: TGTGCCAGCAGCTTATTGGGGAGGAACACTGAAGCTTTCTTT

J: TRBJ1-1
length: 12
V: TRBV5-4
D: .
size: .
CDR3: CTSSLQNTEAFF
DNA: TGTACCAGCAGCTTGCAGAACACTGAAGCTTTCTTT

J: TRBJ1-2
length: 17
V: TRBV25-1
D: .
size: many
CDR3: CASSSRQELGKTYGYTF
DNA: TGTGCCAGCAGTTCCCGCCAAGAACTGGGAAAGACCTATGGCTACACCTTC

J: TRBJ1-1
length: 16
V: TRBV3-1
D: .
size: many
CDR3: CASSQGNVAGGTEAFF
DNA: TGTGCCAGCAGCCAAGGGAACGTCGCGGGGGGGACTGAAGCTTTCTTT

J: TRBJ2-5
length: 16
V: TRBV7-9
D: .
size: many
CDR3: CASSAPGSVGGETQYF
DNA: TGTGCCAGCAGCGCCCCCGGCAGCGTAGGGGGGGAGACCCAGTACTTC

J: TRBJ2-7
length: 17
V: TRBV18
D: TRBD1
size: many
CDR3: CASSPGAGQGNSYEQYF
DNA: TGTGCCAGCTCACCGGGTGCGGGACAGGGGAACTCCTACGAGCAGTACTTC